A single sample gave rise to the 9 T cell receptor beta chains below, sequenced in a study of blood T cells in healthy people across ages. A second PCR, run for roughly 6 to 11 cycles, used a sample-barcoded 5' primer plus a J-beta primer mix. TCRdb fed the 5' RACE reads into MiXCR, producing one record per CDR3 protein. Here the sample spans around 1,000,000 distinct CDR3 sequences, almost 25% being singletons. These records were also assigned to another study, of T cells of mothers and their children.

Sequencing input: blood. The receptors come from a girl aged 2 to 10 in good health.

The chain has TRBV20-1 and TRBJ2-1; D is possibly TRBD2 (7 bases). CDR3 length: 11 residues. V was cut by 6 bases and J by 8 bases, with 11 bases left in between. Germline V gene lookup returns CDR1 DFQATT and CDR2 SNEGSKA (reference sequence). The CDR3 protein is CSAKGGDEQFF. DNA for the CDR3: TGCAGTGCAAAAGGGGGGGATGAGCAGTTCTTC.

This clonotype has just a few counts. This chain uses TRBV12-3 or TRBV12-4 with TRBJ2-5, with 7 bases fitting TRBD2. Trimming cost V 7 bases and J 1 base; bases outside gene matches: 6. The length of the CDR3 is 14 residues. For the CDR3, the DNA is TGTGCCAGCACGAGTACTAGCGCCCAAGAGACCCAGTACTTC. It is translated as CASTSTSAQETQYF.

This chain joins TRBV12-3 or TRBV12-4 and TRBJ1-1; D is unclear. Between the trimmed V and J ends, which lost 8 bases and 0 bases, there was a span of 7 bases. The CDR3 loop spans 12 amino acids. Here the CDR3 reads CASLIMNTEAFF. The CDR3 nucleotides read TGTGCCAGCTTGATTATGAACACTGAAGCTTTCTTT.

The CDR3 here is CASSLSDRGLGYTF. CDR3 DNA: TGTGCCAGCAGTTTATCGGACAGGGGGCTTGGCTACACCTTC. The V gene is TRBV27, the J gene TRBJ1-2; 11 bases align to TRBD1. Germline V lookup: CDR1 MNHEY, CDR2 SMNVEV (reference sequence). V shed 0 bases, J shed 7 bases, and the junction held 1 base outside the gene matches. There are 14 residues in the CDR3.

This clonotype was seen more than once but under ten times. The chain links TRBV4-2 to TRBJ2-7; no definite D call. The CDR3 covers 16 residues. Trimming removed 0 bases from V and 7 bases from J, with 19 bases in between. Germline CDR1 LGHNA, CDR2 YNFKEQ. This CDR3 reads CASSQDPRAVMGEQYF. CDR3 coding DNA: TGTGCCAGCAGCCAAGATCCTCGGGCAGTGATGGGGGAGCAGTACTTC.

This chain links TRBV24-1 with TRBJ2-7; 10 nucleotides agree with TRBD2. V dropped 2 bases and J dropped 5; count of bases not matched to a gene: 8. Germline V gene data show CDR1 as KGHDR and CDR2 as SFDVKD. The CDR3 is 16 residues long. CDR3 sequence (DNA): TGTGCCACCAGTGATTCCCGCAGCGGGAGGGGAGACGAGCAGTACTTC. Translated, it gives CATSDSRSGRGDEQYF.

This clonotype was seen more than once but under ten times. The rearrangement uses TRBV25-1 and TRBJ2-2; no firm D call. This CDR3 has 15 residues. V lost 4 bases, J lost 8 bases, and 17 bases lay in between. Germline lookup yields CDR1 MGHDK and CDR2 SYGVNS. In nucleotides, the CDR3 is TGTGCCAGCAGTGGTAGTTTCCTTGCGGTGGGGGAGCTGTTTTTT. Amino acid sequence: CASSGSFLAVGELFF.

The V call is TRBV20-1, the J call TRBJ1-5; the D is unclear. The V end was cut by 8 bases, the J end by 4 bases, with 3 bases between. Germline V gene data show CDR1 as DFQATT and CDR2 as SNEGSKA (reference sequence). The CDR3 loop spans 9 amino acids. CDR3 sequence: CSPNQPQHF. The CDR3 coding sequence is TGCAGTCCGAATCAGCCCCAGCATTTT.

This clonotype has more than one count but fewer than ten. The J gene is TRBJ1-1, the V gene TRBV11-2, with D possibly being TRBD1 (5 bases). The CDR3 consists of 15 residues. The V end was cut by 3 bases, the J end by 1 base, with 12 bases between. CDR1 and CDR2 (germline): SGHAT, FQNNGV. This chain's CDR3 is CASSFTGTGNTEAFF. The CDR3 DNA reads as TGTGCCAGCAGCTTCACCGGGACTGGGAACACTGAAGCTTTCTTT.